This T cell receptor beta chain was recorded in a study of graft-versus-host responses after intestinal transplantation. Study-wide results and limits: Levels of circulating GvH clones at their peak were associated with early post-transplant HvG declines.

Data came from immunoSEQ multiplex PCR; TCRdb stores just in-frame clones and leaves some out. The sample includes roughly 81,000 clones, around 83% of them seen just once. On this clone: Its antigen remains unidentified.

Source: unstimulated CD4+ T cells sorted from spleen or lymph node cells, taken before intestinal transplant. This receptor was identified in a human donor who received an intestinal transplant.

DNA of the CDR3: TGTGCCAGCAGCTTAGTGGCAGGGGGAAGCGAGCAGTACTTC. This codes for CASSLVAGGSEQYF. The chain employs TRBV7-8 and TRBJ2-7, with TRBD1 identical over 7 bases. V gave up 1 base and J gave up 6 bases; unmatched junction bases: 6. Germline-derived CDR1 and CDR2 are SGHVS and FQNEAQ. CDR3 size: 14 residues. The variable domain in full, with the rest retrieved from reference TRBV7-8 and TRBJ2-7, is GAGVSQSPRYKVAKRGQDVALRCDPISGHVSLFWYQQALGQGPEFLTYFQNEAQLDKSGLPSDRFFAERPEGSVSTLKIQRTQQEDSAVYLCASSLVAGGSEQYFGPGTRLTVT.